The clone carrying this T cell receptor (beta chain) was counted many times. These data belong to a study of T cells after yellow fever vaccination. In making TCR cDNA, 5'RACE template switching added a universal primer site and UMIs to it. TCRdb reprocessed the 5' RACE reads via MiXCR and lists one record per CDR3 protein. The sample contains approximately 150,000 distinct CDR3 sequences, 7% to 10% of which appear only once. V shed 0 bases and J shed 1 base, with 6 bases lying between them. Germline CDR1 SQVTM, CDR2 ANQGSEA. This CDR3 contains 13 residues. V usage is TRBV29-1 and J usage is TRBJ2-5; D gene unclear. The material sequenced was CD8+ T cells sorted from PBMCs, taken 45 days after the yellow fever booster vaccination. This clonotype was obtained from a man between 18 and 29 years old who received the YFV17D yellow fever vaccine. CDR3: CSVEDLSQETQYF. CDR3 bases: TGCAGCGTTGAAGATCTTTCCCAAGAGACCCAGTACTTC.